The 17 T cell receptor beta chains given below trace back to one sample, sequenced in a study of identical twins. TCRdb ran MiXCR on the 5' RACE reads and lists one entry per CDR3 protein. The sample records 1.5 million to 2 million distinct CDR3 sequences, roughly a third being singletons. The sequencing input was cord blood. Receptor source: a newborn girl in good health.

The chain uses TRBV5-5 and TRBJ2-7; 12 nucleotides line up with TRBD2. With 2 bases clipped from V and 6 bases from J, the junction kept 6 bases outside the gene matches. Germline V gene sequence: CDR1 SGHKS, CDR2 YYEKEE (reference sequence). This CDR3 contains 15 residues. DNA of the CDR3: TGTGCCAGCAGCTTAAAACCGGGACTAGCGGGCGAGCAGTACTTC. It translates to CASSLKPGLAGEQYF.

V gene TRBV20-1 combines with J gene TRBJ1-4; D is unclear. Trimming stripped 3 bases from V and 3 bases from J, with 8 bases between. CDR1 is DFQATT, CDR2 SNEGSKA, per germline (reference sequence). This CDR3 has 13 residues. The CDR3 region has the DNA TGCAGTGCTAGGCGGACTTCTAATGAAAAACTGTTTTTT. Residues: CSARRTSNEKLFF.

The rearrangement uses TRBV6-5 and TRBJ1-1, with D possibly TRBD1 on 5 matching bases. Germline V gene data show CDR1 as MNHEY and CDR2 as SVGAGI. The ends were cut back, 5 bases at V and 0 bases at J, with 13 bases in the middle. CDR3 length equals 15 residues. This CDR3 reads CASSRGLPMNTEAFF. CDR3 sequence (DNA): TGTGCCAGCAGTCGGGGCCTTCCAATGAACACTGAAGCTTTCTTT.

This clonotype was picked up many times. V and J are TRBV13 and TRBJ2-3, with 10 bases lining up with TRBD2. The CDR3 contains 15 residues. The trim removed 2 bases at V and 4 bases at J, leaving 3 bases unmatched. The germline CDR1 and CDR2 sequences are PRHDT and FYEKMQ (reference sequence). The CDR3 spells CASSLSGGGSDTQYF. The CDR3 DNA reads as TGTGCCAGCAGCTTAAGCGGGGGGGGGTCAGATACGCAGTATTTT.

The chain has TRBV21-1 and TRBJ2-3; the table's D call of TRBD2 was not tested on the DNA. TRBV21-1 corresponds to a pseudogene. CDR3 length equals 15 residues. CDR3 sequence: CASSKCGDSEDTQYF. The CDR3 DNA sequence: TGTGCCAGCAGCAAATGTGGTGATAGCGAGGATACGCAGTATTTT.

A remark on this clonotype: It is unclear where the CDR3 begins or ends on the DNA, so no DNA is shown, and the CDR3 is as TCRdb lists it. The rearrangement uses TRBV21-1 and TRBJ2-3; the D segment call TRBD2 is taken from the table without a DNA check. TRBV21-1 is described as a pseudogene. 16 amino acids form the CDR3, both terminal residues included. CDR3 sequence: CASNKRFGRGTDTQYF.

The V and J genes are TRBV6-5 and TRBJ2-3; 9 nucleotides align to TRBD2. The CDR3 loop spans 14 amino acids. The V gene's germline CDR1 is MNHEY and CDR2 SVGAGI. J was trimmed by 1 base and V by 7 bases; bases with no gene match: 3. The CDR3 reads CASKGGGGTDTQYF. In DNA form, the CDR3 reads TGTGCCAGCAAAGGCGGGGGGGGCACAGATACGCAGTATTTT.

The CDR3 DNA reads as TGCAGTGCTAGAGAGGGGGTCGTGACTTACTTTTGGCAAGAGACCCAGTACTTC. Its protein is CSAREGVVTYFWQETQYF. The gene calls are TRBV20-1 and TRBJ2-5, with D possibly being TRBD1 or TRBD2 (5 bases each). The CDR3 runs 18 residues. V lost 0 bases and J lost 2, with 22 bases in between. Germline assignment: CDR1 DFQATT and CDR2 SNEGSKA (reference sequence).

With regard to this clonotype: The junction differs from germline at one of its ends, possibly a read error. The V call is TRBV5-1, the J call TRBJ2-4, with D tentatively TRBD1 (5 bases). Gene TRBJ2-5 matches the end of the DNA better, so the J call may be wrong. The CDR3 is 15 amino acids. The germline V gene has CDR1 SGHRS and CDR2 YFSETQ. The DNA of the CDR3 is TGCGCCAACAGCTTCATGGGCAGGGACCAAGAGACCCAGTACTTC. Translating gives CANSFMGRDQETQYF.

The chain uses TRBV18 and TRBJ1-2, with 10 bases identical to TRBD1. The CDR3 is 16 residues long. Germline V CDR1 and CDR2: KGHSH, LQKENI. V gave up 3 bases and J gave up 2 bases; unmatched junction bases: 6. Written as DNA, the CDR3 is TGTGCCAGCTCACCCGGGACAGGGGTTGGGAACTATGGCTACACCTTC. As protein: CASSPGTGVGNYGYTF.

This clonotype was seen more than once but under ten times. The chain employs TRBV9 and TRBJ1-5; D remains ambiguous. Germline V gene data show CDR1 as SGDLS and CDR2 as YYNGEE. The CDR3 sequence is 16 residues long. The V end lost 5 bases, the J end lost 1 base, and 16 bases lay between the germline ends. The CDR3 coding sequence is TGTGCCAGCAGTTCCGGGTCGGTTAAGAGCAATCAGCCCCAGCATTTT. Its translation is CASSSGSVKSNQPQHF. The full variable domain, in which reference TRBV9 and TRBJ1-5 provide the parts outside the CDR3, is DSGVTQTPKHLITATGQRVTLRCSPRSGDLSVYWYQQSLDQGLQFLIQYYNGEERAKGNILERFSAQQFPDLHSELNLSSLELGDSALYFCASSSGSVKSNQPQHFGDGTRLSIL.

This chain links TRBV12-3 or TRBV12-4 with TRBJ2-7; D may be TRBD2 (6 bases). V shed 3 bases and J shed 3 bases, with 24 bases lying between them. The CDR3 has 18 amino acids. CDR3 nucleotides: TGTGCCAGCAGTTTCTCGGCTCGCGGGACTCCCGAAGACTACGAGCAGTACTTC. Protein product: CASSFSARGTPEDYEQYF.

In its sample, this clonotype was seen once. The junction differs from germline at one of its ends, possibly a read error. V usage is TRBV29-1 and J usage is TRBJ1-2; 7 positions agree with TRBD1. The CDR3 is made up of 13 amino acids. Germline V gene data show CDR1 as SQVTM and CDR2 as ANQGSEA. CDR3 in DNA: TGCAGCGGTGAAGAGGGGGCGAGGTATGGCTACACCTTC. Its translation: CSGEEGARYGYTF.

The chain joins TRBV7-2 to TRBJ1-1; D is uncertain. Germline CDR1 and CDR2: SGHTA and FQGNSA. This CDR3 region has 15 residues. The germline V and J ends were trimmed by 1 base and 8 bases, with 17 bases remaining between them. The CDR3 here is CASSLEGTGWIEAFF. The CDR3 nucleotides read TGTGCCAGCAGCTTAGAAGGCACGGGTTGGATAGAAGCTTTCTTT. Drawing the rest from reference TRBV7-2 and TRBJ1-1, the complete variable domain is GAGVSQSPSNKVTEKGKDVELRCDPISGHTALYWYRQSLGQGLEFLIYFQGNSAPDKSGLPSDRFSAERTGGSVSTLTIQRTQQEDSAVYLCASSLEGTGWIEAFFGQGTRLTVV.

This clonotype was counted between two and nine times. The V call is TRBV9, the J call TRBJ2-1; the D gene is possibly TRBD1 (6 bases). The CDR3 has 14 residues. The V and J ends lost 0 bases and 3 bases respectively, with 7 bases between them. Germline-derived CDR1 and CDR2 are SGDLS and YYNGEE. The CDR3 spells CASSVVGHYNEQFF. CDR3 DNA: TGTGCCAGCAGCGTAGTGGGACACTACAATGAGCAGTTCTTC.

The chain carries TRBV5-5 and TRBJ2-7, with 8 bases aligning to TRBD1. Germline lookup yields CDR1 SGHKS and CDR2 YYEKEE (reference sequence). With 6 bases clipped from V and 7 bases from J, the junction kept 21 bases outside the gene matches. The CDR3 length is 17 residues. The CDR3 loop is CASIPPTGALGYNEQYF. DNA of the CDR3: TGTGCCAGCATCCCACCGACAGGGGCCCTCGGGTACAATGAGCAGTACTTC.

In the case of this clonotype: The junction and the germline gene differ at one end; a read error may be behind it. This sequence joins TRBV2 and TRBJ2-4; the D gene is possibly TRBD2 (5 bases). The CDR3 length is 15 residues. CDR1 is SNHLY, CDR2 FYNNEI, per germline. CDR3 nucleotide sequence: TGTGCCAGCGGATTGACCCGGGGAACCAAAAACATTCGGTACTTC. Translated, it gives CASGLTRGTKNIRYF.